This TCR beta chain was identified in a study of tumor and adjacent non-tumor tissue in lung cancer. For the study at large: Stage I to III disease affected roughly 10 men and 5 women aged roughly 31 to 80.

CDR1 and CDR2 from the germline V gene are DFQATT and SNEGSKA (reference sequence). The CDR3 is made up of 13 amino acids. Trimming removed 5 bases from V and 7 bases from J; junction bases left unmatched: 8. Details on this clonotype: Its antigen is undetermined. This could be a read error, since a much larger clone is one nucleotide away.

Study-wide results and caveats: Compared with tumor, normal lung showed significantly lower TCR diversity.

TCRbeta libraries were built with three rounds of nested PCR, modified from ARM-PCR. Via MiXCR, TCRdb re-called the multiplex PCR reads, giving one row per CDR3 protein. This table holds 120,000 or so distinct CDR3 sequences, roughly 67% found once. RNA was extracted from bulk tissue without any cell sorting. Chemotherapy-naive patients with new lung cancer underwent thoracic surgery in China, August–November 2014. The sequence came from a man aged 25-40 years with non-small cell lung cancer. The chain combines TRBV20-1 with TRBJ2-1; TRBD2 agrees at 7 bases. The specimen sequenced was lung tumor tissue. The CDR3 DNA is TGCAGTGCTCTTGGGGGGGGATCTAATGAGCAGTTCTTC. This translates into CSALGGGSNEQFF.